This T cell receptor beta chain was observed in a study of blood T cell repertoires in COVID-19. The germline CDR1 and CDR2 sequences are SGHVS and FQNEAQ. The V gene lost 0 bases and the J gene lost 4 bases, with 9 bases spanning the gap. The CDR3 spans 14 residues. This clone has a handful of counts. Libraries were prepared by immunoSEQ multiplex PCR; TCRdb keeps only in-frame clonotypes and omits some of them. The repertoire consists of roughly 190,000 clones, with 86% occurring once and the leading ten covering roughly 7%. The chain combines TRBV7-8 with TRBJ1-2; tentative D call: TRBD1 (5 bases). Sequenced input: peripheral blood. The sequence was collected from a woman of 80 years or more in a cohort sampled during active or convalescent COVID-19. CDR3 in amino acids: CASSLAPGFYGYTF. CDR3 coding DNA: TGTGCCAGCAGCTTAGCGCCAGGGTTCTATGGCTACACCTTC.